The next 8 T cell receptor beta chains were all read from a single sample in a study of T-cell memory formation after mild COVID-19. TCRdb itself ran the 5' RACE reads through MiXCR, one entry per CDR3 protein. The sample holds approximately 440,000 distinct CDR3 sequences, roughly 20% seen once. The sample was PBMCs or a T cell subset sorted from them (not recorded which). The receptors derive from an adult woman who had mild COVID-19 (a few samples of this study predate the infection). Cell type and time point are not known.

This clonotype appeared a few times. The chain has TRBV20-1 and TRBJ2-1; TRBD1 matches 12 bases. In germline, CDR1 is DFQATT, CDR2 SNEGSKA (reference sequence). V gave up 1 base and J gave up 7 bases; unmatched junction bases: 8. The CDR3 length is 16 residues. CDR3 coding DNA: TGCAGTGCTAGAGTGTGGGGACAGGGGGCTCGGAATGAGCAGTTCTTC. The encoded protein is CSARVWGQGARNEQFF.

The CDR3 here is CASSSPGASGNEQFF. CDR3 nucleotides: TGTGCCAGCAGCTCCCCGGGAGCTAGCGGCAATGAGCAGTTCTTC. The chain joins TRBV12-3 or TRBV12-4 to TRBJ2-1; 7 nucleotides match TRBD2. V was clipped by 6 bases and J by 6 bases; unmatched bases: 11. The CDR3 has 15 amino acids.

This clonotype came up a few times. The chain carries TRBV7-9 and TRBJ2-3, with TRBD2 as a possible D gene (6 bases). This CDR3 spans 15 amino acids. Germline CDR1 and CDR2: SEHNR and FQNEAQ (reference sequence). V was pared by 8 bases and J by 2 bases, with 17 bases between. CDR3 bases: TGTGCCAGCGGCTCGTATAGCGGTTACACAGATACGCAGTATTTT. This sequence encodes CASGSYSGYTDTQYF.

This clonotype has only a few counts. The rearrangement links TRBV18 to TRBJ2-7, with D possibly being TRBD2 (7 bases). The CDR3 has 15 residues. CDR1 KGHSH and CDR2 LQKENI come from the germline V gene. V was clipped by 6 bases and J by 5 bases, with 20 bases between them. The CDR3 nucleotides are TGTGCCAGCTCTCCCACTCGGGGGGCGGGAAACGAGCAGTACTTC. This codes for CASSPTRGAGNEQYF.

This sequence joins TRBV7-6 and TRBJ2-5; TRBD2 matches at 12 bases. The germline CDR1 and CDR2 sequences are SGHVS and FNYEAQ. The CDR3 contains 16 residues. With 5 bases clipped from V and 4 bases from J, the junction kept 8 bases outside the gene matches. In DNA, the CDR3 is TGTGCCAGCAGCCCCCGTTTACTAGCGGGAGGAGAGACCCAGTACTTC. Translating it yields CASSPRLLAGGETQYF.

The rearrangement joins TRBV7-9 to TRBJ1-1; possible D gene TRBD1, 6 bases. Germline V gives CDR1 SEHNR, CDR2 FQNEAQ (reference sequence). V was cut by 3 bases and J by 1 base, with 9 bases left in between. The CDR3 contains 14 residues. The CDR3: CASSFGQKNTEAFF. CDR3 coding DNA: TGTGCCAGCAGCTTCGGACAGAAGAACACTGAAGCTTTCTTT.

This clonotype was observed a handful of times. The V and J genes are TRBV7-8 and TRBJ1-2; no clear D gene. This CDR3 spans 13 amino acids. Trimming took 7 bases from V and 1 from J, leaving 10 bases between them. CDR1 is SGHVS and CDR2 is FQNEAQ in the germline V gene. The CDR3 DNA reads as TGTGCCAGCACCCCGGGAATTAACTATGGCTACACCTTC. Protein product: CASTPGINYGYTF. Variable domain in full (rest from reference TRBV7-8 and TRBJ1-2): GAGVSQSPRYKVAKRGQDVALRCDPISGHVSLFWYQQALGQGPEFLTYFQNEAQLDKSGLPSDRFFAERPEGSVSTLKIQRTQQEDSAVYLCASTPGINYGYTFGSGTRLTVV.

This clonotype was observed a few times. The CDR3 loop is CASSSTAGNSPLHF. The DNA of the CDR3 is TGTGCCAGCAGCTCGACAGCGGGGAATTCACCCCTCCACTTT. This rearrangement joins TRBV7-6 to TRBJ1-6; a possible D gene is TRBD1 (5 bases). Trimming cost V 4 bases and J 7 bases, with 11 bases left between them. This CDR3 has 14 residues. From germline, CDR1 is SGHVS and CDR2 FNYEAQ.